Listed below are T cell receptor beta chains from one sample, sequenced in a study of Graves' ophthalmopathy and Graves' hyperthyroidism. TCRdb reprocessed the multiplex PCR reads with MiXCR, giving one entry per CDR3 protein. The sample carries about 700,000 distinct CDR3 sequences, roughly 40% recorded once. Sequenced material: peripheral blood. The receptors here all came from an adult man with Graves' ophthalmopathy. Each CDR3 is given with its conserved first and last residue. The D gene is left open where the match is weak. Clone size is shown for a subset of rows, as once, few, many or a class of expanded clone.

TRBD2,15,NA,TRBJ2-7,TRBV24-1,TGTGCCACCAGCCTCGGGACTAGCTACCCCTACGAGCAGTACTTC,CATSLGTSYPYEQYF
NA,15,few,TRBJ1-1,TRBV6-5,TGTGCCAGCAGTATGGGACGTCGGATGAACACTGAAGCTTTCTTT,CASSMGRRMNTEAFF
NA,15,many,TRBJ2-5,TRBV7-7,TGTGCTAGCAGCTTAGGTCCGGGGATTCAAGAGACCCAGTACTTC,CASSLGPGIQETQYF
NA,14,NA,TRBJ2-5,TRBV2,TGTGCCAGCAGGCCAGAGTCAGGGGCTGAGACCCAGTACTTC,CASRPESGAETQYF
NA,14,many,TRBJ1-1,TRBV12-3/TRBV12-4,TGTGCCAGCACCCGGGGATTGTCGGCGGGTGAAGCTTTCTTT,CASTRGLSAGEAFF
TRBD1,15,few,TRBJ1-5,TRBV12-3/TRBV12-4,TGTGCCAGCAGCGGACAGGGATGGGGCAATCAGCCCCAGCATTTT,CASSGQGWGNQPQHF
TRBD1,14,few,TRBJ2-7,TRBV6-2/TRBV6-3,TGTGCCAGCAAGACAGGGTACCCCCCCTACGAGCAGTACTTC,CASKTGYPPYEQYF
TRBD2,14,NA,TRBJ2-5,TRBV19,TGTGCCAGTAGTACGGCTAGCGGGAGGGAGACCCAGTACTTC,CASSTASGRETQYF
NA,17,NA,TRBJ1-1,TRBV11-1,TGTGCCAGCAGCCAAGATATCACAGTCTCGCTGAACACTGAAGCTTTCTTT,CASSQDITVSLNTEAFF
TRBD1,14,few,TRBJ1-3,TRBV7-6,TGTGCCAGCAGCCCGGACAGGGGGCGATCCACCATATATTTT,CASSPDRGRSTIYF
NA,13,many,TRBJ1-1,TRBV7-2,TGTGCCAGCAGCCCAAGACAGGTCACTGAAGCTTTCTTT,CASSPRQVTEAFF
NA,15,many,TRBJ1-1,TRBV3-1,TGTGCCAGCAGCCCTTTTGGCGCGTCGAGCACTGAAGCTTTCTTT,CASSPFGASSTEAFF
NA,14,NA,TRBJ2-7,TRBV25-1,TGTGCCAGCAGTTTGAGGGAAAACTCCTACGAGCAGTACTTC,CASSLRENSYEQYF
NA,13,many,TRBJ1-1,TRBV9,TGTGCCAGCAGCGTAGCACCGAACACTGAAGCTTTCTTT,CASSVAPNTEAFF
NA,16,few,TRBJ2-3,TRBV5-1,TGCGCCAGCAGCTCCGAGGCGGCTATAAGCACAGATACGCAGTATTTT,CASSSEAAISTDTQYF
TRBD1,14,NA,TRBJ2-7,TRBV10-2,TGCGCCAGCAGGGCGGCAGGACAGGTTTACGAGCAGTACTTC,CASRAAGQVYEQYF
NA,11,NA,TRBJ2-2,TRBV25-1,TGTGCTAGGTTCGCTGCCGGGGAGCTGTTTTTT,CARFAAGELFF
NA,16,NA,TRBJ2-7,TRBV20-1,TGCAGTGCTAGTCGAGGTCTTCGAAGCAGCTCCTACGAGCAGTACTTC,CSASRGLRSSSYEQYF
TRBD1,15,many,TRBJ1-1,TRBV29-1,TGCAGCGTTGAGACAGATGGACAGGGCGACACTGAAGCTTTCTTT,CSVETDGQGDTEAFF
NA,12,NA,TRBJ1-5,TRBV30,TGTGCCTGGAGTGCCCCTGGGCGGACCACGAATTTT,CAWSAPGRTTNF
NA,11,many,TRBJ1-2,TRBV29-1,TGCAGCTCGGGACACGACTATGGCTACACCTTC,CSSGHDYGYTF
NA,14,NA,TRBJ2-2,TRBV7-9,TGTGCCAGCAGCCAAGAGAGTCCTACCGGGGAGCTGTTTTTT,CASSQESPTGELFF
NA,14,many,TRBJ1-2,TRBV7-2,TGTGCCAGCAGCCAGACATCTCTTTTGGCTGGCTACACCTTC,CASSQTSLLAGYTF
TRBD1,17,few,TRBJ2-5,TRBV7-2,TGTGCCAGCAGCCAGGGTAGCAGGGGGCGCGCCCAAGAGACCCAGTACTTC,CASSQGSRGRAQETQYF
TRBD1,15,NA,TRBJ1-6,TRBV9,TGTGCCAGCAGCGTAGGAACAGGGGGAGGTTCACCCCTCCACTTT,CASSVGTGGGSPLHF
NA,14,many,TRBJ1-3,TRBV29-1,TGCAGCGTTGAATTTGTGGGCTCTGGAAACACCATATATTTT,CSVEFVGSGNTIYF
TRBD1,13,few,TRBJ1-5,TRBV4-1,TGCGCCAGCAGCGTGGGACAGAATCAGCCCCAGCATTTT,CASSVGQNQPQHF
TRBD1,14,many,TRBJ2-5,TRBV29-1,TGCAGCGTTGAAAAGGGACAGGGGGTAGAGACCCAGTACTTC,CSVEKGQGVETQYF
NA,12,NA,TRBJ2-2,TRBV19,TGTGCCAGTGAAAGTTTTACCGGGGAGCTGTTTTTT,CASESFTGELFF
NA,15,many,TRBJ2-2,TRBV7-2,TGTGCCAGCAGCTCCTCCTGGTCGGGACGTGGGGAGCTGTTTTTT,CASSSSWSGRGELFF
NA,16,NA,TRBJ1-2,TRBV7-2,TGTGCCAGCAGCTCTGTCGGTGAAGGTCAGACCTATGGCTACACCTTC,CASSSVGEGQTYGYTF
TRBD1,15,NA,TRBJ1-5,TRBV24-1,TGTGCCACCAGTGATCCGGGACAGGTCGCTCAGCCCCAGCATTTT,CATSDPGQVAQPQHF
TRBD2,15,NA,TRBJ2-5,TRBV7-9,TGTGCCAGCAGCTTACCCGCGGGGGTAGGAGAGACCCAGTACTTC,CASSLPAGVGETQYF
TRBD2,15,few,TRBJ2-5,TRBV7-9,TGCGCCAGCAGCCCGCCGGGACTAGCGGAAGAGACCCAGTACTTC,CASSPPGLAEETQYF
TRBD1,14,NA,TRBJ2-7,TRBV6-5,TGTGCCAGCAGGTATCAGGGGGCTAGCTACGAGCAGTACTTC,CASRYQGASYEQYF